Below, one T cell receptor beta chain is given with its context. This clone was found a few times. Its antigen has not been determined. Base qualities are missing; no much larger clone stands one base away. Reading from cysteine to phenylalanine, the CDR3 counts 15 amino acids. Just the 45-base CDR3 DNA is kept, in frame starting at base 1. V trim: 7 bases; J trim: 4 bases; unmatched bases: 10. Reading the germline V gene gives CDR1 MNHNS and CDR2 SASEGT. The sample belongs to a study of cytomegalovirus exposure and HLA in healthy donors (dated 2017 in TCRdb). Describing the broader study: An earlier analysis of approximately 640 of the donors reported approximately 290 Gb of sequence data and approximately 110 million unique TCR beta sequences from about 200 million T cells. In an earlier analysis of more than 550 of the donors, high-throughput TCR beta sequencing was used to judge whether each TCR beta V gene segment behaved as functional or pseudogenic. The T cell repertoires of roughly 660 subjects were profiled by immunosequencing and related to cytomegalovirus serostatus. A later analysis re-analyzed previously published TCR beta repertoires from roughly 600 donors and added high-resolution HLA genotyping to study TCR occurrence patterns. The study was designed to test whether signatures of past pathogen exposure could be identified by cataloging public T cell receptors. Every discovery cohort repertoire had been produced on one sequencing platform. A later genetic analysis used genome-wide SNP genotypes for about 55% of the 666 donors, treating that subset as a discovery cohort. To predict cytomegalovirus infection status, the study combined high-throughput TCR immunosequencing, statistical association of individual TCRs with disease status, and machine learning. Because of strong linkage in the cohort, roughly five DR-DQ haplotypes were treated as single units for association and clustering. Among roughly 370 genotyped donors of the cohort, an average of roughly 240,000 unique TCR beta nucleotide sequences were sequenced per donor, about a sixth of them non-productive. The genetic ancestry cluster associated with self-reported Caucasian donors included 70% to 85% of the roughly 400 genotyped donors. The later analysis used no new phenotypic data to find candidate immune exposures, relying instead on TCR beta sequences and their occurrence across donors. About 300 gigabases of sequencing data and around 85 million unique TCR sequences made up an early release that covered over 550 HLA-typed donors. The number of typed donors differed by locus: roughly 629-640 for A, B, C, DRB1 and DQB1; about 520 for DQA1; approximately 600 for DPA1; and about 470 for DPB1. In addition to the first cohort of approximately 670 subjects, a separate validation cohort of under 150 different subjects was used. Donor age, sex, ethnicity and CMV serostatus were collected together with the repertoire data. Both class I and class II loci were covered by HLA typing, at four-digit resolution.

General findings and caveats noted by the study authors: In a later analysis, most CMV-associated TCR beta chains were found to appear HLA-restricted, with HLA associations seemingly driven largely by CMV exposure. A further reported finding was that TCR beta sequences accurately predicted the HLA-A and HLA-B alleles for most subjects in the first cohort. V-gene and J-gene trimming of TCR beta chains was associated with a missense DCLRE1C variant in a later genetic analysis, and the association was replicated in an independent cohort. Some IMGT-functional V segments, including TRBV6-2 and TRBV6-3, could not be distinguished by the 87-base-pair reads and were therefore excluded. Specific HLA alleles were associated with about 17,000 TCR beta sequences at a false discovery rate of 0.05 in a later analysis. Because HLA typing was missing for some donors at each locus, association tests included only the typed subset. In a later analysis, several top co-occurrence clusters were reported to appear linked to parvovirus B19, influenza, CMV and Epstein-Barr virus. Correlated functional status among segregating V segments might reflect linkage disequilibrium, but an unknown experimental factor could not be ruled out. In a later analysis, HLA-associated TCR beta chains were found to be more clonally expanded and to have lower generation probabilities than equally common non-associated chains. The sequencing pipeline was judged likely to have produced a cluster of highly shared sequence variants as a technical artifact. The earlier analysis of nearly 600 of the donors excluded some 15 rarely observed V segments, including chromosome 9 orphons, because counts were too low. Compared with the 666-donor mean, donors in an Asian-associated ancestry cluster had fewer N-insertions in productive TCRs, according to a later genetic analysis. In the study, some 160 TCR beta chains were listed as associated with cytomegalovirus. The presence/absence analyses assumed that sequencing depth was roughly uniform across donors, and that assumption may not be true. In an earlier analysis of 450 to 750 of the donors, most TCR beta V segments appeared in productive rearrangements about 87% or about 30% of the time, broadly matching IMGT annotations. Immune exposure information for the cohort was limited to CMV serostatus. According to a later analysis, TCR association rates differed among HLA loci, with DRB1 alleles showing the most associated TCRs and HLA-C alleles showing the fewest. A few of the identified cytomegalovirus-associated TCR beta chains were confirmed in vitro to be specific for cytomegalovirus antigens. While some public TCRs were present in many individuals, most TCR sequences turned up only very rarely across donors. The classifier was reported to diagnose cytomegalovirus status with high specificity and sensitivity in both the original and validation cohorts. In this cohort, only TCR beta chains were sequenced, and detectable features were limited by the absence of alpha or paired-chain data. According to the authors, the approach could potentially be generalized to other disease states and immunological phenotypes. When HLA alleles, especially DR and DQ, strongly co-occurred, attributing TCR associations to individual alleles was difficult.

The cohort was made up of 650 to 700 healthy bone marrow donors. At the time of sampling, every cohort member was nominally healthy, though immune exposures that went unrecorded were likely present. The donor was CMV seronegative and belonged to the group of more than 300 seronegative cohort members. A peripheral blood sample was provided by each donor, and peripheral blood mononuclear cells were used for TCR beta sequencing. The Qiagen DNeasy Blood Extraction Kit was used to extract genomic DNA from the blood cell samples. Libraries were built with the immunoSEQ multiplex PCR assay. A mixture of 60 forward primers for TCR Vbeta segments and 13 reverse primers for TCR Jbeta segments was used in the multiplex PCR. The CDR3 region of rearranged TCR beta genes was amplified from genomic DNA by a multiplex PCR assay. The amplified TCR beta libraries were sequenced on the Illumina HiSeq System as 87-base-pair reads. Turning to the authors' computational methods: A later analysis tallied some 79 million unique TCR beta chains across the 610 or so repertoires, and about 12 million of those chains were shared by two or more donors. To remove PCR and sequencing errors, raw reads were error-corrected and collapsed into unique sequences using a nearest-neighbor algorithm that merged closely related sequences. Alignment of CDR3 sequences to IMGT reference sequences was used to assign V, D and J gene segments. For a sequence to be retained, at least a six-nucleotide match to both a V gene segment and a J gene segment was required. Rearrangements were classified as productive when the CDR3 lacked stop codons and remained in frame with V and J, and all other rearrangements were classified as non-productive. CDR3 was defined according to IMGT convention as the region running from the second conserved V-encoded cysteine to the conserved J-encoded phenylalanine. In an earlier analysis of approximately 500 of the donors, sequences lacking an unambiguous match to a single V gene segment were excluded. In an earlier analysis of a few hundred of the donors, a V segment was called functional when productive rearrangements were above 56.7%, and segregating when the standard deviation between donors exceeded 5%. A statistical classification framework was built to diagnose cytomegalovirus status from the catalog of TCR beta chain sequences. A later analysis assigned V and J genes by comparing TCR nucleotide sequences with IMGT/GENE-DB human TR gene sequences. The TCRdist pipeline was used in a later analysis to assign CDR3 sequences and most-parsimonious VDJ recombination scenarios. In a later analysis, every TCR beta chain was defined by the combination of its CDR3 amino acid sequence and its V-gene family, and reads without a unique V-gene family were dropped. A later analysis removed several hundred highly shared, low-generation-probability nucleotide sequences to deal with suspected cross-contamination and a sequencing artifact. In a later analysis, a clonal expansion index was calculated for each public chain from normalized within-repertoire ranks of inferred template counts. In a later analysis, generation probabilities were computed using a VDJ recombination model fitted to out-of-frame rearrangements, and the results were checked against IGoR. Hypergeometric tests were used in a later analysis to score TCR-TCR, TCR-HLA and TCR-CMV co-occurrence, with a repertoire-size bias correction applied to the TCR pairs. To estimate false discovery rates, a later analysis permuted the HLA or CMV assignments 20 times. In a later analysis, co-occurring TCRs were grouped with DBSCAN, and TCRdist sequence similarity was added when clustering was performed within HLA-allele-positive subsets. Repertoires with fewer than 30,000 or more than 120,000 public chains, plus five repertoires with anomalous nucleotide sharing, were excluded from co-occurrence clustering. Drawn from immuneACCESS, this table holds only the in-frame rearrangements with V and J called that TCRdb kept. Clones are partly lost; checked studies trace under half to an unresolved V gene and leave the rest unexplained. From that table come the V and J calls and clone size; the DNA was used to work out D and trimming. The sample table holds about 130,000 clones, of which 77% were seen once. Clones ranked in the top ten supply around 2% of the sample.

This receptor was obtained from a man between 25 and 39 years old in good health and CMV-seronegative. The material sequenced was PBMCs. The chain is encoded by TRBV6-1 joined to TRBJ2-7; 10 central nucleotides agree with TRBD2. The DNA is as follows: TGTGCCAGCAAGCTAGCGGGAGTAATGGGGTACGAGCAGTACTTC. This encodes CASKLAGVMGYEQYF.